Below are 18 T cell receptor beta chains sequenced from a single sample in a study of neoadjuvant anti-PD-1 for oral cavity cancer. Time point described: after neoadjuvant nivolumab, at surgical resection. Clones were read by immunoSEQ multiplex PCR, and TCRdb kept only the in-frame ones, dropping some. The data hold about 14,000 clones, with 65% to 85% observed a single time. The material sequenced was PBMCs, taken after nivolumab (anti-PD-1) treatment. The receptors originated from a person between 40 and 80 years old with oral cavity squamous cell carcinoma.

This clone was found once. The chain recombines TRBV2 with TRBJ1-5; tentatively, D is TRBD1 (6 bases). V lost 3 bases to trimming and J lost 8 bases, with 20 bases between them. Germline loops: CDR1 SNHLY, CDR2 FYNNEI. This CDR3 region has 16 residues. The CDR3 sequence is CASSDQGRGVSEPQHF. The CDR3 nucleotides are TGTGCCAGCAGTGACCAGGGGCGGGGTGTATCGGAGCCCCAGCATTTT.

The rearrangement links TRBV6-5 to TRBJ1-2, with 9 bases that match TRBD1. The V and J ends lost 4 bases and 4 bases, in that order; junction bases with no gene match: 10. Germline V gene sequence: CDR1 MNHEY, CDR2 SVGAGI. CDR3 length equals 16 residues. CDR3 amino acids: CASSFLRTGGGYGYTF. Here the CDR3 DNA reads TGTGCCAGCAGTTTCCTGCGTACAGGGGGCGGCTATGGCTACACCTTC.

This clone turned up a few times. The rearrangement uses TRBV18 and TRBJ2-5; no clear D gene. CDR3 size: 13 residues. V was clipped by 2 bases and J by 2 bases, with 6 bases between them. CDR1 and CDR2 from the germline V gene are KGHSH and LQKENI. The CDR3 spells CASSPAGQETQYF. In DNA form, the CDR3 reads TGTGCCAGCTCACCAGCCGGGCAAGAGACCCAGTACTTC.

This clone turned up a few times. This chain joins TRBV20-1 and TRBJ1-2; unclear D gene. The CDR3 is made up of 11 amino acids. Trimming took 6 bases from V and 4 from J, leaving 9 bases between them. The germline gives CDR1 DFQATT, CDR2 SNEGSKA (reference sequence). The CDR3 reads CSAKGVYGYTF. The CDR3 region has the DNA TGCAGTGCAAAGGGTGTCTATGGCTACACCTTC.

J is TRBJ1-2 and V is TRBV5-4, with TRBD1 identical over 9 bases. The V gene's germline CDR1 is SGHNT and CDR2 YYREEE (reference sequence). V lost 4 bases, J lost 7 bases, and 8 bases stayed unmatched. The CDR3 extends over 14 amino acids. The CDR3 bases are TGTGCCAGCAGCGTAGGACAGGGGAGGAGTGGCTACACCTTC. Protein product: CASSVGQGRSGYTF.

The rearrangement uses TRBV28 and TRBJ2-7, with D hard to call. Germline CDR1 reads MDHEN; CDR2 reads SYDVKM. Trimming stripped 7 bases from V and 6 bases from J, with 13 bases between. The CDR3 has 12 amino acids. DNA for the CDR3: TGTGCCAGCATTTCCCGGGCGCTCGAGCAGTACTTC. Its translation: CASISRALEQYF. Full variable domain (rest looked up from reference TRBV28 and TRBJ2-7): DVKVTQSSRYLVKRTGEKVFLECVQDMDHENMFWYRQDPGLGLRLIYFSYDVKMKEKGDIPEGYSVSREKKERFSLILESASTNQTSMYLCASISRALEQYFGPGTRLTVT.

The chain couples TRBV27 to TRBJ1-2; maybe TRBD1 (5 bases). CDR1 is MNHEY, CDR2 SMNVEV, per germline (reference sequence). Trimming left V 0 bases short and J 4 bases short, with 18 bases between. This CDR3 contains 17 residues. The CDR3, as DNA: TGTGCCAGCAGTTTATCAGGGGACTCTCGAGGAGGCTATGGCTACACCTTC. Its protein product is CASSLSGDSRGGYGYTF.

This clone was detected once. The rearrangement uses TRBV11-2 and TRBJ2-7; TRBD1 or TRBD2 may be the D gene (6 bases each). Germline-derived CDR1 and CDR2 are SGHAT and FQNNGV. This CDR3 region has 15 residues. V gave up 5 bases and J gave up 2 bases, with 16 bases separating them. CDR3 region: CASSAPPGAAYEQYF. The CDR3 DNA reads TGTGCCAGCAGCGCCCCCCCGGGGGCGGCCTACGAGCAGTACTTC.

CDR3 coding DNA: TGTGCCAGCAGCTTAGCAGACAGGGGGCAAGGCTACACCTTC. This codes for CASSLADRGQGYTF. The V and J genes are TRBV7-9 and TRBJ1-2; 10 positions agree with TRBD1. V dropped 0 bases and J dropped 8; count of bases not matched to a gene: 3. Germline V lookup: CDR1 SEHNR, CDR2 FQNEAQ (reference sequence). CDR3 size: 14 residues.

The gene calls are TRBV7-6 and TRBJ2-3; D ambiguous. Germline assignment: CDR1 SGHVS and CDR2 FNYEAQ. The V gene lost 2 bases and the J gene lost 0 bases, with 9 bases spanning the gap. The CDR3 is 15 amino acids. For the CDR3, the DNA is TGTGCCAGCAGCTTAACAGCACTTAGCACAGATACGCAGTATTTT. As protein: CASSLTALSTDTQYF.

The table lists this clone with a count of one. The chain employs TRBV29-1 and TRBJ2-2, with 8 bases lining up with TRBD2. The CDR3 has 13 amino acids. J gave up 6 bases and V 7 bases, and 7 bases lay outside the gene matches. Germline CDR1 SQVTM, CDR2 ANQGSEA. Here the CDR3 DNA reads TGCAGCGCCCAGCGGGAGAGCGCCGGGGAGCTGTTTTTT. This translates into CSAQRESAGELFF.

This clone was seen a few times. This chain links TRBV28 with TRBJ1-2; D unresolved. Germline V gene lookup returns CDR1 MDHEN and CDR2 SYDVKM. There are 13 residues in the CDR3. With 6 bases removed from V and 4 bases from J, the gap between germline ends came to 12 bases. For the CDR3, the DNA is TGTGCCAGCAGGGAAAGTAACACCTATGGCTACACCTTC. Translating gives CASRESNTYGYTF.

The chain has TRBV4-1 and TRBJ1-1, with TRBD1 matching over 8 bases. The J segment lost 0 bases and the V segment lost 3 bases, leaving 3 bases of the junction unmatched. Germline V gives CDR1 MGHRA, CDR2 YSYEKL. The CDR3 is made up of 15 amino acids. Here the CDR3 DNA reads TGCGCCAGCAGCCAGACAGGGGTGATGAACACTGAAGCTTTCTTT. As protein: CASSQTGVMNTEAFF.

Here the CDR3 DNA reads TGTGCCAGCAGTGAAGTGGGGTTCCAAGAGACCCAGTACTTC. Translating gives CASSEVGFQETQYF. The chain couples TRBV6-1 to TRBJ2-5; D remains ambiguous. In germline, CDR1 is MNHNS, CDR2 SASEGT. Trimming left V 1 base short and J 1 base short, with 7 bases between. This CDR3 is 14 amino acids long.

This clone was counted a few times. The V and J genes are TRBV30 and TRBJ2-7, with no clear D. V lost 0 bases and J lost 3, with 12 bases in between. The CDR3 consists of 14 residues. Germline CDR1 and CDR2: GTSNPN and SVGIG (reference sequence). In DNA, the CDR3 is TGTGCCTGGAGTGTACCCGGGCGCGTCTACGAGCAGTACTTC. It is translated as CAWSVPGRVYEQYF. Full variable domain (remainder filled in from reference TRBV30 and TRBJ2-7): SQTIHQWPATLVQPVGSPLSLECTVEGTSNPNLYWYRQAAGRGLQLLFYSVGIGQISSEVPQNLSASRPQDRQFILSSKKLLLSDSGFYLCAWSVPGRVYEQYFGPGTRLTVT.

The rearrangement joins TRBV6-5 to TRBJ2-7; D might be TRBD1 or TRBD2, each matching 5 bases. V was clipped by 6 bases and J by 1 base, with 13 bases between them. Germline CDR1 reads MNHEY; CDR2 reads SVGAGI. The length of the CDR3 is 14 residues. The CDR3, as DNA: TGTGCCAGCAGGGATCGGGACGGATCCTACGAGCAGTACTTC. Translating it yields CASRDRDGSYEQYF.

This clone came up a few times. V is TRBV19 and J is TRBJ1-2; D may be TRBD1 (6 bases). Trimming removed 6 bases from V and 8 bases from J, with 13 bases in between. The CDR3 is 12 amino acids. The germline V gene has CDR1 LNHDA and CDR2 SQIVND (reference sequence). The CDR3 region is CASSLQGWGYTF. In DNA form, the CDR3 reads TGTGCCAGTAGCCTACAGGGATGGGGCTACACCTTC. Full variable domain (remainder filled in from reference TRBV19 and TRBJ1-2): DGGITQSPKYLFRKEGQNVTLSCEQNLNHDAMYWYRQDPGQGLRLIYYSQIVNDFQKGDIAEGYSVSREKKESFPLTVTSAQKNPTAFYLCASSLQGWGYTFGSGTRLTVV.

The chain joins TRBV9 to TRBJ1-4, with D hard to call. Germline CDR1 is SGDLS and CDR2 is YYNGEE. The CDR3 has 14 residues. V was clipped by 4 bases and J by 4 bases, with 11 bases between them. Here the CDR3 DNA reads TGTGCCAGCAGCCCCCAGGCCTTTAATGAAAAACTGTTTTTT. It yields the protein CASSPQAFNEKLFF.